The clone carrying this TCR beta chain was recorded a few times. This specimen belongs to a study of cytomegalovirus exposure and HLA in healthy donors. On the study more broadly: Tens of millions of unique TCR sequences came from HLA-typed donors in an early release.

V dropped 4 bases and J dropped 0 bases, with 8 bases sitting between them. Germline values: CDR1 SGHNT, CDR2 YYREEE (reference sequence). The CDR3 totals 14 residues. Primers included in the PCR were 60 Vbeta and 13 Jbeta primers. The data were produced by immunoSEQ multiplex PCR, yet TCRdb's version contains in-frame clones alone and is incomplete. The sample yields 140,000 to 150,000 clones, 70% seen once. The clonotype was recovered from a woman aged 55-70 years in good health and CMV-seropositive. The chain links TRBV5-4 to TRBJ1-3; D gene unclear. The source material was PBMCs. As DNA, the CDR3 is TGTGCCAGCAGCCTAGAAGTCTCTGGAAACACCATATATTTT. Encoded protein: CASSLEVSGNTIYF.